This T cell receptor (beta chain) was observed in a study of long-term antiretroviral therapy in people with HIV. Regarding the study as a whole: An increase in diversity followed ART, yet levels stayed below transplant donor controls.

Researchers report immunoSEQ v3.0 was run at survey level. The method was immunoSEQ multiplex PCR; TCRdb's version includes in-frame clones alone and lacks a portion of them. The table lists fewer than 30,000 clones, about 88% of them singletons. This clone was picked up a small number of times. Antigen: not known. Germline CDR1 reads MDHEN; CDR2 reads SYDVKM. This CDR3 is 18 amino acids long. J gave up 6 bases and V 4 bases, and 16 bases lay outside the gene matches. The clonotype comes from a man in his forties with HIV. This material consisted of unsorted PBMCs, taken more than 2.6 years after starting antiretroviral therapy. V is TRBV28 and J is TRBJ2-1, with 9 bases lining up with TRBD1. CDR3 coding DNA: TGTGCCAGCAGTTCTTTTGGGACAGGGCAGGACGTAGGCAATGAGCAGTTCTTC. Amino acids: CASSSFGTGQDVGNEQFF.